These 20 T cell receptor beta chains originate from one sample sequenced in a study of Ad26.COV2.S vaccination and SARS-CoV-2 variants. Stated treatment: some 19 received Ad26.COV2.S at low or high dose, single or two shots; several received placebo; per-sample allocation not given. Repertoires come from day 63 after the first vaccine or placebo injection. The table came from immunoSEQ multiplex PCR; TCRdb's copy has only in-frame clones and leaves some out. Of around 300,000 clones listed, 88% are singletons. The starting material was peripheral blood, obtained in a trial of Ad26.COV2.S vaccine versus placebo. The receptors were gathered from a person aged 18 to 59 who received the Ad26.COV2.S COVID-19 vaccine or a placebo.

This rearrangement joins TRBV9 to TRBJ1-3; possibly TRBD1 for D (5 bases). Germline-derived CDR1 and CDR2 are SGDLS and YYNGEE. CDR3 size: 13 residues. Trimming removed 3 bases at V and 4 bases at J, with 8 bases between. The CDR3 region is CASSEGRGNTIYF. The CDR3, as DNA: TGTGCCAGCAGCGAGGGGCGCGGAAACACCATATATTTT.

This rearrangement joins TRBV5-1 to TRBJ2-2; D gene unclear. The V gene's germline CDR1 is SGHRS and CDR2 YFSETQ. The CDR3 has 15 amino acids. Trimming took off 0 bases at V and 0 bases at J, with 6 bases between the two ends. The CDR3 sequence: CASSLVGPNTGELFF. CDR3 DNA sequence: TGCGCCAGCAGCTTGGTTGGACCGAACACCGGGGAGCTGTTTTTT.

The V call is TRBV6-2 or TRBV6-3, the J call TRBJ2-4; the D gene is possibly TRBD1 (7 bases). Germline CDR1 is MNHEY and CDR2 is SVGEGT. Deletions cut 5 bases from V and 9 bases from J, with 11 bases between. This CDR3 spans 12 amino acids. The CDR3 region is CASSPQGGIQYF. CDR3 nucleotide sequence: TGTGCCAGCAGTCCCCAGGGGGGCATTCAGTACTTC.

The genes are TRBV7-6 and TRBJ2-2; D remains ambiguous. Germline-derived CDR1 and CDR2 are SGHVS and FNYEAQ. Trimming cost V 5 bases and J 8 bases, with 9 bases left between them. The CDR3 has 12 residues. Here the CDR3 DNA reads TGTGCCAGCAGCCGTTCTCAGGGGGAGCTGTTTTTT. This gives the protein CASSRSQGELFF.

This rearrangement joins TRBV4-3 to TRBJ2-3, with TRBD2 matching 12 bases. CDR3 length: 16 amino acids. Germline assignment: CDR1 LGHNA and CDR2 YSLEER. V gave up 2 bases and J gave up 2 bases; unmatched junction bases: 2. Written as DNA, the CDR3 is TGCGCCAGCAGCCAACGGACTAGCGGGAACACAGATACGCAGTATTTT. This sequence encodes CASSQRTSGNTDTQYF.

J is TRBJ1-1 and V is TRBV2; a weak D match, TRBD1 (5 bases). CDR3 length equals 14 residues. V was trimmed by 5 bases and J by 4 bases, leaving 14 bases between them. Germline V lookup: CDR1 SNHLY, CDR2 FYNNEI. Written as DNA, the CDR3 is TGTGCCAGCAGTTCTTGGGGTGGGACCACTGAAGCTTTCTTT. It is translated as CASSSWGGTTEAFF.

The chain joins TRBV19 to TRBJ1-1; D is uncertain. The CDR3 consists of 13 residues. Trimming shortened V by 5 bases and J by 8 bases, and 15 bases separated the two germline ends. CDR1 is LNHDA and CDR2 is SQIVND in the germline V gene (reference sequence). The CDR3, as DNA: TGTGCCAGTAGTGTCCGGGTCCCACCCGAAGCTTTCTTT. This encodes CASSVRVPPEAFF. Full variable domain (outside the CDR3, taken from reference TRBV19 and TRBJ1-1): DGGITQSPKYLFRKEGQNVTLSCEQNLNHDAMYWYRQDPGQGLRLIYYSQIVNDFQKGDIAEGYSVSREKKESFPLTVTSAQKNPTAFYLCASSVRVPPEAFFGQGTRLTVV.

This chain connects TRBV7-3 to TRBJ2-5, with no clear D. Germline V CDR1 and CDR2: SGHTA, FQGTGA. The CDR3 is 13 residues long. The V and J ends lost 8 bases and 3 bases respectively, with 13 bases between them. The DNA for the CDR3 is TGTGCCAGCGGAGCTTACGTTGAAGAGACCCAGTACTTC. It translates to CASGAYVEETQYF.

J is TRBJ2-2 and V is TRBV11-3; perhaps TRBD1 as D (5 bases). Germline V gives CDR1 SGHNT, CDR2 YENEEA. Trimming cost V 4 bases and J 1 base, with 10 bases left between them. This CDR3 is 15 amino acids long. CDR3 in amino acids: CASSSQDKNTGELFF. CDR3 DNA: TGTGCCAGCAGCTCCCAGGACAAGAACACCGGGGAGCTGTTTTTT.

As DNA, the CDR3 is TGTGCCAGCAGCACACTAACCTCGAACACCGGGGAGCTGTTTTTT. Its protein is CASSTLTSNTGELFF. The gene calls are TRBV9 and TRBJ2-2; D remains ambiguous. V lost 4 bases, J lost 0 bases, and 10 bases lay in between. From germline, CDR1 is SGDLS and CDR2 YYNGEE. The CDR3 is made up of 15 amino acids.

This chain joins TRBV7-2 and TRBJ2-7, with a tentative D call TRBD2 (6 bases). Germline V gene data show CDR1 as SGHTA and CDR2 as FQGNSA. The CDR3 runs to 15 residues. V lost 2 bases and J 6 bases, leaving 17 bases between the germline ends. CDR3 amino acids: CASSLRVFSGGEQYF. In DNA form, the CDR3 reads TGTGCCAGCAGCTTAAGGGTTTTTTCCGGGGGCGAGCAGTACTTC.

The chain is built from TRBV10-1 and TRBJ2-7, with 11 positions matching TRBD1. Germline CDR1 WNHNN, CDR2 SYGVQD (reference sequence). The CDR3 covers 18 residues. V lost 4 bases to trimming and J lost 2 bases; unmatched junction nucleotides: 13. The CDR3 bases are TGCGCCAGCAGTGGGCCGGGACAGGGGGATGTTGCGACCTACGAGCAGTACTTC. As protein: CASSGPGQGDVATYEQYF.

The chain combines TRBV19 with TRBJ1-5, with D unresolved. Trimming stripped 8 bases from V and 2 bases from J, with 13 bases between. The CDR3 is made up of 14 amino acids. CDR1 and CDR2 from the germline V gene are LNHDA and SQIVND (reference sequence). CDR3 protein: CASRPAGGNQPQHF. The CDR3 nucleotides read TGTGCCAGTCGCCCGGCGGGTGGCAATCAGCCCCAGCATTTT.

V usage is TRBV4-3 and J usage is TRBJ2-1, with 8 bases lining up with TRBD2. The V gene end was trimmed by 1 base and the J gene end by 5 bases; junction bases not matched to a gene: 7. Germline V gene lookup returns CDR1 LGHNA and CDR2 YSLEER. The CDR3 sequence is 16 residues long. The CDR3 coding sequence is TGCGCCAGCAGCCAAGGTGGGGGACTAGTCCACAATGAGCAGTTCTTC. It encodes CASSQGGGLVHNEQFF.

This rearrangement joins TRBV19 to TRBJ2-5; D is unclear. The CDR3 is 12 amino acids. Trimming pared 4 bases from V and 5 bases from J, leaving 8 bases between. CDR1 and CDR2 (germline): LNHDA, SQIVND (reference sequence). As DNA, the CDR3 is TGTGCCAGTAGTAAACGAGAGGAGACCCAGTACTTC. This translates into CASSKREETQYF.

The chain couples TRBV4-1 to TRBJ1-2; the D is unclear. The CDR3 contains 15 residues. The germline V gene encodes CDR1 MGHRA and CDR2 YSYEKL. V lost 0 bases, J lost 6 bases, and 14 bases lay in between. CDR3 nucleotides: TGCGCCAGCAGCCAAGATTTAAACAACCCCCATGGCTACACCTTC. It encodes CASSQDLNNPHGYTF.

The V and J genes are TRBV7-2 and TRBJ1-5; the D is unclear. The CDR3 sequence is 13 residues long. CDR1 is SGHTA and CDR2 is FQGNSA in the germline V gene. V lost 1 base, J lost 4 bases, and 5 bases lay in between. This CDR3 reads CASSLGYNQPQHF. CDR3 nucleotide sequence: TGTGCCAGCAGCTTAGGCTATAATCAGCCCCAGCATTTT.

The V gene is TRBV28, the J gene TRBJ1-2; a possible D gene is TRBD1 (6 bases). The CDR3 is made up of 13 amino acids. The germline V gene has CDR1 MDHEN and CDR2 SYDVKM. The germline V and J ends were trimmed by 2 bases and 6 bases, with 10 bases remaining between them. The CDR3 sequence is CASSLRGPDGYTF. CDR3 coding DNA: TGTGCCAGCAGTTTACGGGGGCCCGATGGCTACACCTTC.

This chain connects TRBV24-1 to TRBJ1-2, with D possibly TRBD1 on 5 matching bases. Per the germline V gene, CDR1 is KGHDR and CDR2 is SFDVKD. This CDR3 contains 17 residues. V dropped 9 bases and J dropped 3 bases, with 25 bases sitting between them. The CDR3 spells CATHPSLWGFLDYGYTF. The CDR3 DNA sequence: TGTGCCACCCACCCAAGCTTATGGGGGTTCCTAGACTATGGCTACACCTTC.

The CDR3 bases are TGTGCCAGCGGTAACAGACAGAATGAAAAACTGTTTTTT. It encodes CASGNRQNEKLFF. This chain joins TRBV6-6 and TRBJ1-4, with D possibly being TRBD1 (5 bases). The CDR3 spans 13 residues. V lost 8 bases, J lost 5 bases, and 12 bases lay in between. CDR1 is MNHNY and CDR2 is SVGAGI in the germline V gene (reference sequence).